The clone carrying this T cell receptor (beta chain) was seen a handful of times. What it binds is not known. The data originate from a study of spatial heterogeneity in lung cancer. TCRdb independently ran MiXCR on the 5' RACE reads; one entry per CDR3 protein. The sample includes roughly 5,800 distinct CDR3 sequences, 9.1% of them seen just once. Time point described: sample taken at primary tumor resection. The study's findings and limits: Higher tumor mutation counts went along with higher counts of expanded intratumoral alpha and beta TCRs.

The sequencing here drew on lung tumor tissue, taken at surgery. The source of this sequence is a female donor with early-stage non-small cell lung cancer.

CDR3 sequence (DNA): TGCGCCAGCAGCCAAACTAGCGACACCTACAATGAGCAGTTCTTC. As protein: CASSQTSDTYNEQFF. The rearrangement links TRBV4-3 to TRBJ2-1; 7 bases align to TRBD2. The trim removed 2 bases at V and 2 bases at J, leaving 3 bases unmatched. CDR1 is LGHNA, CDR2 YSLEER, per germline. This CDR3 region has 15 residues.